This TCR beta chain derives from a study of beta chain features in type 1 diabetes. General study points: VDJ junctions from patients with type 1 diabetes contained fewer insertions and more deletions.

The whole isolated RNA underwent reverse transcription, so sequencing captured expressed TCRB transcripts. Data came from immunoSEQ multiplex PCR; TCRdb stores just in-frame clones and leaves some out. The table shows hundreds of thousands of clones, with about a sixth occurring only once. Comment on this clone: Its antigen is unidentified.

The germline V and J ends were trimmed by 5 bases and 6 bases, with 13 bases remaining between them. Looked up from germline, CDR1 is SGHTA and CDR2 is FQGTGA. CDR3 length equals 13 residues. The TCR was taken from a young man in good health. Sequences were obtained from naive CD4+ T cells from blood. The rearrangement uses TRBV7-3 and TRBJ1-2; D is unresolved. CDR3 bases: TGTGCCAGCAGCCCCCGGCCCGGGGATGGCTACACCTTC. It yields the protein CASSPRPGDGYTF.